Following are 22 T cell receptor beta chains from one sample sequenced in a study of cytomegalovirus exposure and HLA in healthy donors. It was with 60 Vbeta and 13 Jbeta primers that the PCR ran. Only in-frame clones appear in the TCRdb table, and some are missing; sequencing was by immunoSEQ multiplex PCR. The table includes about 140,000 clones, about 81% detected once. The sample consisted of PBMCs. The source is a man aged 30 to 39 in good health and CMV-seronegative.

In this sample, this clone turned up a few times. The chain combines TRBV7-9 with TRBJ1-1; perhaps TRBD1 as D (6 bases). Trimming left V 4 bases short and J 3 bases short, with 12 bases between. The CDR3 is 14 residues long. CDR1 and CDR2 from the germline V gene are SEHNR and FQNEAQ (reference sequence). CDR3 nucleotides: TGTGCCAGCAGCTCCCGACAGGTATACACTGAAGCTTTCTTT. As protein: CASSSRQVYTEAFF. The variable domain in full, completed from reference TRBV7-9 and TRBJ1-1, reads DTGVSQNPRHKITKRGQNVTFRCDPISEHNRLYWYRQTLGQGPEFLTYFQNEAQLEKSRLLSDRFSAERPKGSFSTLEIQRTEQGDSAMYLCASSSRQVYTEAFFGQGTRLTVV.

J is TRBJ2-1 and V is TRBV7-9, with TRBD2 matching 13 bases. Trimming cost V 8 bases and J 2 bases; bases outside gene matches: 9. Germline V lookup: CDR1 SEHNR, CDR2 FQNEAQ (reference sequence). There are 17 residues in the CDR3. Here the CDR3 reads CASVGTSGARAYNEQFF. The CDR3 DNA is TGTGCCAGCGTGGGGACTAGCGGGGCTCGAGCCTACAATGAGCAGTTCTTC.

The chain couples TRBV2 to TRBJ1-5; D gene ambiguous. CDR1 and CDR2 (germline): SNHLY, FYNNEI. CDR3 size: 14 residues. Trimming removed 6 bases at V and 3 bases at J, with 12 bases between. The CDR3 nucleotides are TGTGCCAGCAGGGAGAACACGATCAATCAGCCCCAGCATTTT. Its translation: CASRENTINQPQHF.

About this clone: One end of the junction is discordant with germline, which a read error may explain. J is TRBJ2-7 and V is TRBV6-5; TRBD2 matches 11 bases. Germline V gene lookup returns CDR1 MNHEY and CDR2 SVGAGI. This CDR3 region has 15 residues. In DNA form, the CDR3 reads TGTGCCAGCAGTTACACTAGCGGGAGTTCCTACGAGCGGTACTTC. Translating it yields CASSYTSGSSYERYF.

V is TRBV15 and J is TRBJ2-5, with 9 bases matching TRBD2. Germline CDR1 reads LNHNV; CDR2 reads YYDKDF (reference sequence). The junction had 7 bases not matched to a gene; V was cut back by 0 bases and J by 5 bases. The CDR3 runs to 16 residues. The CDR3 DNA follows: TGTGCCACCAGCAGAGATCAGGCGGGGGGGCACGAGACCCAGTACTTC. It specifies CATSRDQAGGHETQYF.

This clone was seen a single time. The chain joins TRBV28 to TRBJ2-7; D gene ambiguous. Trimming shortened V by 5 bases and J by 4 bases, and 9 bases separated the two germline ends. The CDR3 sequence is 12 residues long. Germline CDR1 and CDR2: MDHEN and SYDVKM. The CDR3 protein is CASSPGRYEQYF. The DNA for the CDR3 is TGTGCCAGCAGTCCGGGTCGGTACGAGCAGTACTTC.

A remark on this clone: A junction boundary mismatches the germline segment, possibly from a read error. The chain joins TRBV4-2 to TRBJ1-3; a weak D match, TRBD1 (5 bases). There are 17 residues in the CDR3. Germline V gene lookup returns CDR1 LGHNA and CDR2 YNFKEQ. The CDR3 loop reads CASSQDRRGYSGNAIYF. For the CDR3, the DNA is TGTGCCAGCAGCCAAGATCGTAGGGGTTATTCTGGAAACGCCATATATTTT.

CDR3 DNA sequence: TGTGCCAGCTCACCTGACAGTTCCGAAAAACTGTTTTTT. This sequence encodes CASSPDSSEKLFF. The gene calls are TRBV18 and TRBJ1-4, with a possible D match to TRBD1 (5 bases). Germline V gene lookup returns CDR1 KGHSH and CDR2 LQKENI. V lost 3 bases and J lost 8, with 10 bases in between. This CDR3 is 13 amino acids long.

The chain couples TRBV30 to TRBJ1-2; 9 nucleotides line up with TRBD1. This CDR3 is 14 amino acids long. CDR1 is GTSNPN and CDR2 is SVGIG in the germline V gene (reference sequence). The V segment lost 2 bases and the J segment 6 bases; nucleotides outside the gene matches: 7. CDR3 sequence reads: CAWSMTGGRDGYTF. For the CDR3, the DNA is TGTGCCTGGAGTATGACAGGGGGGAGAGATGGCTACACCTTC.

A word on this clone: Other DNA variants within this sample encode the same CDR3. The V and J genes are TRBV11-3 and TRBJ1-1; 7 nucleotides align to TRBD1. The germline gives CDR1 SGHNT, CDR2 YENEEA. There are 13 residues in the CDR3. Trimming removed 0 bases from V and 8 bases from J; junction bases left unmatched: 3. The CDR3 here is CASSLDRDREAFF. In DNA form, the CDR3 reads TGTGCCAGCAGCTTAGATAGGGACAGAGAAGCTTTCTTT.

This clone was detected a few times. The rearrangement uses TRBV5-5 and TRBJ1-2; 9 bases align to TRBD1. The CDR3 is 16 residues long. Unmatched junction bases numbered 15, after V lost 4 bases and J lost 8 bases. The germline V gene has CDR1 SGHKS and CDR2 YYEKEE (reference sequence). The DNA of the CDR3 is TGTGCCAGCAGCCCGGCCGGAGGGGGACAGGGAAGAGGCTACACCTTC. Its translation: CASSPAGGGQGRGYTF.

This chain links TRBV27 with TRBJ2-3; 13 bases map to TRBD2. The CDR3 loop spans 18 amino acids. Germline V gives CDR1 MNHEY, CDR2 SMNVEV (reference sequence). The J segment lost 4 bases and the V segment lost 7 bases, leaving 14 bases of the junction unmatched. CDR3: CASTPERLAGGGPDTQYF. CDR3 sequence (DNA): TGTGCCAGCACCCCAGAGAGACTAGCGGGAGGAGGGCCAGATACGCAGTATTTT.

The sample holds one count of this clone. This rearrangement joins TRBV7-9 to TRBJ2-5; 10 positions match TRBD1. The ends lost 5 bases at V and 5 bases at J; junction bases unmatched: 8. The germline V gene encodes CDR1 SEHNR and CDR2 FQNEAQ (reference sequence). The CDR3 runs 15 residues. Here the CDR3 DNA reads TGTGCCAGCAGCCAGTCGACAGGGGGCAGGGAGACCCAGTACTTC. Translated, it gives CASSQSTGGRETQYF. The variable domain in full, completed from reference TRBV7-9 and TRBJ2-5, reads DTGVSQNPRHKITKRGQNVTFRCDPISEHNRLYWYRQTLGQGPEFLTYFQNEAQLEKSRLLSDRFSAERPKGSFSTLEIQRTEQGDSAMYLCASSQSTGGRETQYFGPGTRLLVL.

The gene calls are TRBV6-5 and TRBJ1-3, with a possible D match to TRBD1 (6 bases). This CDR3 contains 15 residues. The germline gives CDR1 MNHEY, CDR2 SVGAGI. V was pared by 5 bases and J by 8 bases, with 19 bases between. This CDR3 reads CASSTSGRGPDTIYF. The CDR3 DNA sequence: TGTGCCAGCAGTACGAGCGGCAGGGGACCAGACACCATATATTTT.

The J gene is TRBJ1-5, the V gene TRBV28, with D hard to call. The V end lost 6 bases, the J end lost 4 bases, and 13 bases lay between the germline ends. The CDR3 extends over 14 amino acids. The V gene's germline CDR1 is MDHEN and CDR2 SYDVKM. CDR3 DNA: TGTGCCAGCAGGGGGAGCGGGAAAAATCAGCCCCAGCATTTT. Its protein is CASRGSGKNQPQHF.

The chain is built from TRBV5-1 and TRBJ2-3; 9 bases match TRBD2. Per the germline V gene, CDR1 is SGHRS and CDR2 is YFSETQ. J was trimmed by 2 bases and V by 7 bases; bases with no gene match: 14. The CDR3 length is 17 residues. This CDR3 is CASVSGISGRNTDTQYF. The CDR3 nucleotides are TGCGCCAGCGTCTCAGGAATAAGCGGGAGGAACACAGATACGCAGTATTTT.

This chain links TRBV15 with TRBJ2-7; 11 nucleotides match TRBD1. CDR1 is LNHNV and CDR2 is YYDKDF in the germline V gene (reference sequence). After removal of 0 bases from V and 4 bases from J, the junction contained 2 bases not matched to a gene. The CDR3 extends over 15 amino acids. The CDR3 reads CATSREGTGGYEQYF. CDR3 DNA: TGTGCCACCAGCAGAGAGGGGACAGGGGGATACGAGCAGTACTTC.

V is TRBV28 and J is TRBJ1-1; 7 bases line up with TRBD1. After removal of 8 bases from V and 0 bases from J, the junction contained 6 bases not matched to a gene. This CDR3 has 14 residues. Germline lookup yields CDR1 MDHEN and CDR2 SYDVKM. In DNA form, the CDR3 reads TGTGCCAGCCGCCAGGGGGGCCTGAACACTGAAGCTTTCTTT. It codes for CASRQGGLNTEAFF. Filled out from reference TRBV28 and TRBJ1-1, the complete variable domain reads DVKVTQSSRYLVKRTGEKVFLECVQDMDHENMFWYRQDPGLGLRLIYFSYDVKMKEKGDIPEGYSVSREKKERFSLILESASTNQTSMYLCASRQGGLNTEAFFGQGTRLTVV.

The chain employs TRBV6-1 and TRBJ1-2, with D perhaps TRBD1 (5 bases). This CDR3 contains 15 residues. Trimming left V 5 bases short and J 3 bases short, with 16 bases between. Germline loops: CDR1 MNHNS, CDR2 SASEGT. This CDR3 reads CASSPRGREDYGYTF. The CDR3 DNA reads as TGTGCCAGCAGTCCCCGTGGCAGGGAGGACTATGGCTACACCTTC.

Only a few counts were recorded for this clone. The V and J genes are TRBV6-6 and TRBJ2-1, with D possibly matching TRBD1 (6 bases). V lost 8 bases and J 7 bases, leaving 15 bases between the germline ends. CDR3 length equals 13 residues. CDR1 is MNHNY and CDR2 is SVGAGI in the germline V gene (reference sequence). CDR3 in DNA: TGTGCCAGCGCAACCTTACAGGGAAATGAGCAGTTCTTC. This encodes CASATLQGNEQFF.

CDR3 DNA sequence: TGTGCCAGCAGTGACAGGGTTACTGAAGCTTTCTTT. Protein sequence: CASSDRVTEAFF. The V and J genes are TRBV2 and TRBJ1-1, with D possibly matching TRBD1 (5 bases). Germline loops: CDR1 SNHLY, CDR2 FYNNEI. The length of the CDR3 is 12 residues. Trimming cost V 3 bases and J 5 bases, with 7 bases left between them.

The V gene is TRBV5-8, the J gene TRBJ1-3; no definite D call. V was cut by 0 bases and J by 0 bases, with 7 bases left in between. CDR1 and CDR2 from the germline V gene are SGHTS and YDEGEE. This CDR3 is 15 amino acids long. The CDR3 DNA sequence: TGTGCCAGCAGCTTGGCCTGGCTCTCTGGAAACACCATATATTTT. It encodes CASSLAWLSGNTIYF.